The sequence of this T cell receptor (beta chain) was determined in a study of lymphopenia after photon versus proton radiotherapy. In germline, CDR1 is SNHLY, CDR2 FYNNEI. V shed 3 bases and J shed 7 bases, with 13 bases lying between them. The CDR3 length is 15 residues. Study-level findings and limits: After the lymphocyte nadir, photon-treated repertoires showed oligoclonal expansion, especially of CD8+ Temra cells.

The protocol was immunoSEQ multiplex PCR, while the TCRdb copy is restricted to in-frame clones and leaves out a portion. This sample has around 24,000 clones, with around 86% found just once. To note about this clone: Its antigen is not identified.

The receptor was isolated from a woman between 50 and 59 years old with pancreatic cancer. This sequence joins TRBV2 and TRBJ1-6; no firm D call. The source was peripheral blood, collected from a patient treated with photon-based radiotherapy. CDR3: CASSDRGEGNSPLHF. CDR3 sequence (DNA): TGTGCCAGCAGTGACCGGGGTGAGGGCAATTCACCCCTCCACTTT.